Presented here are 21 T cell receptor beta chains from one specimen sequenced in a study of response to subunit inactivated influenza vaccine. TCRdb ran MiXCR on the RT-PCR reads and lists one entry per CDR3 protein. The sample records 500,000 to 600,000 distinct CDR3 sequences, 14% being singletons. The input for sequencing was PBMCs from blood, taken approximately 12 days after vaccination. These receptors were collected from a man between 50 and 59 years old who received an inactivated influenza vaccine.

The CDR3 coding sequence is TGTGCCAGCAGTTTCACTAGCGGGGGAACGAAAGAGACCCAGTACTTC. Translated: CASSFTSGGTKETQYF. The chain carries TRBV27 and TRBJ2-5, with 11 positions matching TRBD2. Germline CDR1 and CDR2: MNHEY and SMNVEV (reference sequence). V shed 3 bases, J shed 3 bases, and the junction held 6 bases outside the gene matches. The CDR3 is 16 amino acids.

This chain joins TRBV9 and TRBJ1-2; D unclear. The germline V and J ends were trimmed by 3 bases and 2 bases, with 11 bases remaining between them. This CDR3 spans 14 amino acids. Germline V gene lookup returns CDR1 SGDLS and CDR2 YYNGEE. The CDR3 region has the DNA TGTGCCAGCAGCGAGGGCCCATTGAACTATGGCTACACCTTC. Translation: CASSEGPLNYGYTF.

This clonotype was seen more than once but under ten times. V and J are TRBV5-1 and TRBJ2-2, with D uncertain. The CDR3 runs to 17 residues. V dropped 1 base and J dropped 4 bases, with 17 bases sitting between them. The germline V gene encodes CDR1 SGHRS and CDR2 YFSETQ. The chain's CDR3 is CASSLRPPMSFTGELFF. Here the CDR3 DNA reads TGCGCCAGCAGCTTGAGGCCCCCAATGAGCTTCACCGGGGAGCTGTTTTTT.

Ten or more counts support this clonotype. This chain uses TRBV7-9 with TRBJ2-3; D could derive from TRBD1 or TRBD2 (5 bases each). V gave up 0 bases and J gave up 4 bases, with 5 bases separating them. The germline gives CDR1 SEHNR, CDR2 FQNEAQ (reference sequence). The CDR3 totals 13 residues. The CDR3 region has the DNA TGTGCCAGCAGCTTAGCGGGGGCAGATACGCAGTATTTT. Translating gives CASSLAGADTQYF.

In its sample, this clonotype was seen a few times. The J gene is TRBJ2-7, the V gene TRBV29-1; 8 nucleotides align to TRBD1. Germline loops: CDR1 SQVTM, CDR2 ANQGSEA. The CDR3 consists of 12 residues. J was trimmed by 3 bases and V by 4 bases; bases with no gene match: 2. DNA of the CDR3: TGCAGCGTTGGGGACAGGCGCTACGAGCAGTACTTC. This codes for CSVGDRRYEQYF.

V gene TRBV6-1 combines with J gene TRBJ2-7, with TRBD2 matching over 8 bases. CDR1 is MNHNS, CDR2 SASEGT, per germline. The V segment lost 6 bases and the J segment 4 bases; nucleotides outside the gene matches: 17. The CDR3 has 17 amino acids. Written as DNA, the CDR3 is TGTGCCAGCAGAAGGACATTCGGGGGGGAGTTGAATTACGAGCAGTACTTC. This gives the protein CASRRTFGGELNYEQYF.

At least ten counts were recorded for this clonotype. The V and J genes are TRBV10-3 and TRBJ2-2; a weak D match, TRBD2 (6 bases). Trimming took 3 bases from V and 1 from J, leaving 15 bases between them. CDR1 is ENHRY, CDR2 SYGVKD, per germline. The length of the CDR3 is 17 residues. CDR3 loop: CAISEFPGEGNTGELFF. For the CDR3, the DNA is TGTGCCATCAGTGAATTTCCGGGAGAGGGGAACACCGGGGAGCTGTTTTTT.

The J gene is TRBJ2-5, the V gene TRBV2; D is perhaps TRBD2 (6 bases). Germline V CDR1 and CDR2: SNHLY, FYNNEI. The CDR3 runs 12 residues. The ends were cut back, 6 bases at V and 13 bases at J, with 18 bases in the middle. As DNA, the CDR3 is TGTGCCAGCAGAGCCAGACTAGACTCGGGGTACTTC. Its protein product is CASRARLDSGYF.

CDR3 bases: TGTGCCAGCAGTTACTCGGGCAGTAGCAATCAGCCCCAGCATTTT. It codes for CASSYSGSSNQPQHF. This chain joins TRBV6-5 and TRBJ1-5, with D hard to call. The germline V and J ends were trimmed by 0 bases and 0 bases, with 6 bases remaining between them. The CDR3 contains 15 residues. Germline CDR1 is MNHEY and CDR2 is SVGAGI.

This chain connects TRBV7-3 to TRBJ1-1; D ambiguous. The germline V and J ends were trimmed by 1 base and 3 bases, with 9 bases remaining between them. CDR1 and CDR2 from the germline V gene are SGHTA and FQGTGA. This CDR3 contains 14 residues. The CDR3 loop reads CASSLRGRDTEAFF. CDR3 coding DNA: TGTGCCAGCAGCTTAAGAGGGAGGGACACTGAAGCTTTCTTT.

Many counts were recorded for this clonotype. The rearrangement joins TRBV20-1 to TRBJ2-5, with a possible D match to TRBD1 (6 bases). Germline V CDR1 and CDR2: DFQATT, SNEGSKA (reference sequence). V shed 2 bases and J shed 5 bases, with 12 bases lying between them. The CDR3 has 13 amino acids. CDR3 amino acids: CSARRGFLETQYF. The DNA for the CDR3 is TGCAGTGCTAGAAGGGGGTTCTTGGAGACCCAGTACTTC.

This clonotype has just a few counts. The chain joins TRBV18 to TRBJ2-4; 9 nucleotides match TRBD1. The ends lost 1 base at V and 1 base at J; junction bases unmatched: 2. Germline loops: CDR1 KGHSH, CDR2 LQKENI. The CDR3 spans 16 residues. CDR3 DNA: TGTGCCAGCTCACCACTAGGACAGGGGGCCAAAAACATTCAGTACTTC. Its protein is CASSPLGQGAKNIQYF. Full variable domain (missing parts from reference TRBV18 and TRBJ2-4): NAGVMQNPRHLVRRRGQEARLRCSPMKGHSHVYWYRQLPEEGLKFMVYLQKENIIDESGMPKERFSAEFPKEGPSILRIQQVVRGDSAAYFCASSPLGQGAKNIQYFGAGTRLSVL.

This chain connects TRBV7-2 to TRBJ2-3; 7 bases fit TRBD1. Losses at the gene ends were 5 bases for V and 1 base for J; bases not matched to a gene: 12. There are 17 residues in the CDR3. CDR1 and CDR2 from the germline V gene are SGHTA and FQGNSA. The chain's CDR3 is CASSDKTGALGTDTQYF. The DNA for the CDR3 is TGTGCCAGCAGCGACAAAACAGGGGCGCTGGGCACAGATACGCAGTATTTT.

This rearrangement joins TRBV12-3 or TRBV12-4 to TRBJ2-4, with 10 bases identical to TRBD1. Germline trimming cut 6 bases from V and 5 bases from J; bases unmatched to any gene: 7. This CDR3 contains 15 residues. In DNA form, the CDR3 reads TGTGCCAGCAGCCCGGACAGGGGGTCCCAAAACATTCAGTACTTC. Translated: CASSPDRGSQNIQYF.

V usage is TRBV6-5 and J usage is TRBJ2-2, with D perhaps TRBD2 (6 bases). This CDR3 region has 14 residues. V was cut by 3 bases and J by 6 bases, with 11 bases left in between. Germline lookup yields CDR1 MNHEY and CDR2 SVGAGI. CDR3 region: CASSYSAGSGELFF. In DNA form, the CDR3 reads TGTGCCAGCAGTTATTCTGCGGGGTCCGGGGAGCTGTTTTTT.

The V call is TRBV5-1, the J call TRBJ2-6, with 8 bases fitting TRBD1. V dropped 3 bases and J dropped 4; count of bases not matched to a gene: 3. Germline V gene data show CDR1 as SGHRS and CDR2 as YFSETQ. The CDR3 runs 15 residues. CDR3 in DNA: TGCGCCAGCAGCTCGACAGGGGACGGGGCCAACGTCCTGACTTTC. This sequence encodes CASSSTGDGANVLTF.

The chain carries TRBV7-6 and TRBJ2-2, with 8 positions matching TRBD1. Looked up from germline, CDR1 is SGHVS and CDR2 is FNYEAQ. The V segment lost 4 bases and the J segment 5 bases; nucleotides outside the gene matches: 6. This CDR3 contains 15 residues. The CDR3: CASSYPGDRTGELFF. CDR3 nucleotides: TGTGCCAGCAGCTACCCGGGGGACAGGACCGGGGAGCTGTTTTTT.

This clonotype was observed many times. This chain links TRBV7-8 with TRBJ2-3, with 7 bases lining up with TRBD2. The CDR3 loop spans 16 amino acids. Germline values: CDR1 SGHVS, CDR2 FQNEAQ. V shed 4 bases, J shed 4 bases, and the junction held 11 bases outside the gene matches. Here the CDR3 reads CASSSGLVGSADTQYF. CDR3 nucleotides: TGTGCCAGCAGCTCAGGACTAGTGGGGTCAGCAGATACGCAGTATTTT.

This clonotype was detected a few times. The chain combines TRBV11-2 with TRBJ2-1, with 8 bases fitting TRBD1. This CDR3 comprises 16 residues. With V trimmed by 5 bases and J by 0 bases, 6 bases remained unmatched. In germline, CDR1 is SGHAT, CDR2 FQNNGV. The CDR3 spells CASSVSTGASYNEQFF. CDR3 coding DNA: TGTGCCAGCAGCGTATCGACAGGGGCCTCCTACAATGAGCAGTTCTTC.

There are a few counts of this clonotype. This sequence joins TRBV12-3 or TRBV12-4 and TRBJ1-5, with D unclear. The CDR3 contains 14 residues. The V gene lost 6 bases and the J gene lost 1 base, with 10 bases spanning the gap. CDR3 region: CASSADGSNQPQHF. CDR3 nucleotides: TGTGCCAGCAGCGCAGATGGGAGCAATCAGCCCCAGCATTTT.

This clonotype was counted ten times or more. This chain links TRBV5-1 with TRBJ1-2, with D hard to call. CDR1 SGHRS and CDR2 YFSETQ come from the germline V gene. Trimming took off 4 bases at V and 2 bases at J, with 9 bases between the two ends. The CDR3 loop spans 13 amino acids. In nucleotides, the CDR3 is TGCGCCAGCAGCCAGGACTGGAACTATGGCTACACCTTC. Translating it yields CASSQDWNYGYTF.